Sequencing of this TCR beta chain was carried out in a study of blood T cell repertoires in COVID-19 (dated by TCRdb to 2020 to 2021). With regard to the full study: Samples covering the acute and convalescent phases of COVID-19 were provided by collaborators in the United States, Italy and Spain. The prospective study material was composed of cDNA or gDNA derived from T cells, B-cell-depleted T cells, or PBMCs. The samples were drawn from two sources: the first 160 participants of the ongoing ImmuneRACE study, and 1,200 or so subjects contributed by 6 global collaborators. Deeply sampled blood TCRbeta repertoires from subjects exposed to, actively infected with, or recovered from COVID-19 were included in the dataset. The sample metadata nearly always contained a de-identified subject ID, COVID-19 status, age in years and sex. Where available, HLA class I and class II types were taken from metadata supplied by the sample provider and were not determined by assay-based typing. The repertoires were made available in a free public database intended to serve as a resource for research on the immune response to SARS-CoV-2.

Reading the germline V gene (reference sequence) gives CDR1 MNHEY and CDR2 SMNVEV. At the junction V is shortened by 8 bases and J by 8 bases; bases outside the gene matches: 13. Reading from cysteine to phenylalanine, the CDR3 counts 15 amino acids. Here the CDR3 DNA is all that survives: 45 bases in frame from base 1. Each collaborating institution followed its own protocols to collect whole blood in K2EDTA tubes. For TCRbeta analysis, collaborators shipped samples as frozen whole blood, isolated PBMCs, or DNA extracted from either of those sample types. Summary of the overall study and its limitations: The amount of clinical and demographic metadata varied by source and participant and was provided uncurated.

The immunoSEQ Assay, a bias-controlled multiplex PCR, was used to amplify TCRbeta CDR3 regions from genomic DNA. The published analysis was carried out like this. The number of nucleated cells in each sample was estimated by amplification of reference gene primers within the assay. To quantify the absolute abundance of each unique TCRbeta CDR3 rearrangement, sequence reads were collapsed and filtered. For each sample, productive Simpson clonality was calculated by taking the square root of Simpson's diversity index across productive rearrangements. TCRdb took over this immuneACCESS table, retaining in-frame rearrangements with V and J assigned. Such tables are incomplete; in checked studies, under half of the missing clones stem from an unresolved V gene, and the remainder is unexplained. The V and J calls and clone size are taken from that table; D and trimming were inferred from the DNA. The sample table contains 150,000 to 200,000 clones; only one count was recorded for around nine tenths of them. The ten largest clonotypes hold around 3.3% of the sample.

With respect to this clone: Its antigen is not yet known. No base-level quality is on record; no much larger clone is a single base apart.

The receptor's source is a man aged 65-85 years with acute or convalescent COVID-19. Sample: peripheral blood. This chain joins TRBV27 to TRBJ1-4, with 8 middle bases fitting TRBD1. For the CDR3, the sequence is CASRKLQGAREKLFF. In nucleotides, the sequence is TGTGCCAGCCGAAAACTCCAGGGGGCGCGGGAAAAACTGTTTTTT. The CDR3, completed at both ends by the reference TRBV27 and TRBJ1-4 genes, gives the full variable domain EAQVTQNPRYLITVTGKKLTVTCSQNMNHEYMSWYRQDPGLGLRQIYYSMNVEVTDKGDVPEGYKVSRKEKRNFPLILESPSPNQTSLYFCASRKLQGAREKLFFGSGTQLSVL.